Detailed here is one T cell receptor beta chain. The sample originates from a study of blood T cell repertoires in COVID-19. At the level of the study: The United States, Italy and Spain supplied acute and convalescent COVID-19 samples. Sample material is recorded as cDNA or gDNA derived from T cells, B-cell-depleted T cells, or PBMCs.

This CDR3 is 17 amino acids long. V gave up 5 bases and J gave up 4 bases; unmatched junction bases: 11. Germline loops: CDR1 SNHLY, CDR2 FYNNEI. Clones were read by immunoSEQ multiplex PCR, and TCRdb kept only the in-frame ones, dropping some. Counted here are about 70,000 clones, roughly 80% occurring once; the ten biggest clones make up 5.5% to 8%. This rearrangement joins TRBV2 to TRBJ2-6, with 7 bases fitting TRBD1. This TCR came from a man aged 25 to 45 with COVID-19, enrolled during active disease. Specimen: peripheral blood. CDR3 residues: CASSFRGGREGANVLTF. For the CDR3, the DNA is TGTGCCAGCAGTTTTCGAGGGGGCCGAGAAGGGGCCAACGTCCTGACTTTC.